What follows describes a single TCR beta chain. Its matching antigen is unknown. Method: immunoSEQ multiplex PCR; TCRdb's copy keeps in-frame clones and lacks some. The table has about 64,000 clones, around 88% seen once; the top ten hold over 0.6%. The sample originates from a study of OX40 agonist ivuxolimab in advanced cancers. At the level of the study: Patients received intravenous ivuxolimab every 2 weeks at 0.01 to 10 mg/kg. Earlier anti-PD-1, anti-PD-L1 or anti-CTLA-4 therapy was permitted; about 39% had received some. The study's findings and limits: In a subset of nonresponders, normalized T-cell clonal expansion was also low.

Researchers took blood at baseline, on cycle 4 day 1, and on cycle 7 day 1. Germline V gives CDR1 MNHEY, CDR2 SVGAGI. Trimming cost V 0 bases and J 5 bases, with 13 bases left between them. CDR3 length: 15 amino acids. The source material was CD4+ or CD8+ T cells sorted from blood, sampled in a trial of the OX40 agonist ivuxolimab. This sequence was found in an adult with an advanced solid tumor such as melanoma, head and neck, liver or kidney cancer. J is TRBJ1-1 and V is TRBV6-5, with D perhaps TRBD1 (5 bases). The CDR3, as DNA: TGTGCCAGCAGTTACTCTGGAGGGGTTGGGACTGAAGCTTTCTTT. Translated: CASSYSGGVGTEAFF.